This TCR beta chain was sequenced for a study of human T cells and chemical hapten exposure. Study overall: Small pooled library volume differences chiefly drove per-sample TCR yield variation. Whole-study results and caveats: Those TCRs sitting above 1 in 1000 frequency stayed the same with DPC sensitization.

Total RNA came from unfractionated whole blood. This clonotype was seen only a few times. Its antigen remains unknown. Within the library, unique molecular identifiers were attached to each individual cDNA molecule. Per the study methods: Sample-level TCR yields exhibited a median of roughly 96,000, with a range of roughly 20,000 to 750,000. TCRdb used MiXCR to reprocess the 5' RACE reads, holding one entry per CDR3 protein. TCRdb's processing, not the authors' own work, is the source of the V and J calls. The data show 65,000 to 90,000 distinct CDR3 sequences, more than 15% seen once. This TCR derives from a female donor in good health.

CDR3 DNA sequence: TGTGCCTGGAGGTGGGGCACTGAAGCTTTCTTT. As protein: CAWRWGTEAFF. The V gene is TRBV30, the J gene TRBJ1-1; D not resolved. CDR1 and CDR2 (germline): GTSNPN, SVGIG (reference sequence). The CDR3 has 11 amino acids. Trimming cost V 3 bases and J 4 bases, with 6 bases left between them.